This T cell receptor (beta chain) is from a study of blood T cell repertoires in COVID-19. Looking at the study overall: T cells, B-cell-depleted T cells, or PBMCs supplied cDNA or gDNA.

Profiled with immunoSEQ multiplex PCR; TCRdb holds only in-frame clones, not every one. The sample contains tens of thousands of clones, about 90% of which appear only once. Per the germline V gene, CDR1 is SQVTM and CDR2 is ANQGSEA. Trimming cost V 1 base and J 7 bases; bases outside gene matches: 4. This CDR3 is built from 13 residues. The sample taken for sequencing was peripheral blood. The sequence derives from a human donor in a cohort sampled during active COVID-19. The chain employs TRBV29-1 and TRBJ1-2; TRBD1 aligns across 9 bases. DNA for the CDR3: TGCAGCGTTGAAGGACCGGACAGGGGTGGCTACACCTTC. This gives the protein CSVEGPDRGGYTF. The full variable domain, with the rest looked up from reference TRBV29-1 and TRBJ1-2, is SAVISQKPSRDICQRGTSLTIQCQVDSQVTMMFWYRQQPGQSLTLIATANQGSEATYESGFVIDKFPISRPNLTFSTLTVSNMSPEDSSIYLCSVEGPDRGGYTFGSGTRLTVV.